Here is one TCR beta chain with its context. Its antigen specificity is not known. The sample holds no much larger clone one base away, and base qualities are not on file. The source of the sample is a study of cytomegalovirus exposure and HLA in healthy donors (dated by TCRdb to about 2017). At the level of the whole study: An earlier analysis of roughly 570 of the donors reported about 260 Gb of sequence data and around 110 million unique TCR beta sequences obtained from about 179 million T cells. A later genetic analysis took genome-wide SNP genotypes for about 55% of the 666 donors and used that subset as a discovery cohort. Donor age, sex, ethnicity and CMV serostatus were collected together with the repertoire data. HLA typing covered class I and class II loci at four-digit resolution. In the later analysis, no new phenotypic data were used to find candidate immune exposures; instead, reliance was placed on TCR beta sequences and their occurrence across donors. Typing coverage differed by locus: A, B, C, DRB1 and DQB1 were typed in roughly 629-640 donors, DQA1 in roughly 500, DPA1 in nearly 610, and DPB1 in 450 to 480. In a later analysis, previously published TCR beta repertoires from hundreds of donors were re-analyzed and high-resolution HLA genotyping was added so that TCR occurrence patterns could be studied. A separate validation cohort of 100 to 150 different subjects was used in addition to the approximately 610-subject first cohort. Among around 400 genotyped donors of the cohort, an average of roughly 230,000 unique TCR beta nucleotide sequences was sequenced per donor, of which about 19% were non-productive. High-throughput TCR immunosequencing, statistical association of individual TCRs with disease status, and machine learning were combined to predict cytomegalovirus infection status. Every discovery cohort repertoire had been produced on one sequencing platform. Roughly five DR-DQ haplotypes were treated as single units for association and clustering because of strong linkage in the cohort. The study used immunosequencing to profile the T cell repertoires of 670 or so subjects and linked those repertoires to cytomegalovirus serostatus. An early release covering about 600 HLA-typed donors comprised about 290 gigabases of sequencing data and tens of millions of unique TCR sequences. The study aimed to test whether cataloging public T cell receptors could reveal signatures of past pathogen exposure. To decide whether each TCR beta V gene segment behaved as functional or pseudogenic, an earlier analysis of nearly 600 of the donors relied on high-throughput TCR beta sequencing. Of the roughly 390 genotyped donors, about 84% fell in the genetic ancestry cluster associated with self-reported Caucasian donors.

The research as a whole found: Roughly uniform sequencing depth across donors was assumed in presence/absence analyses, although this assumption may not hold. In a later analysis, several top co-occurrence clusters were reported to appear linked to parvovirus B19, influenza, CMV and Epstein-Barr virus. At a false discovery rate of 0.05, a later analysis linked roughly 17,000 TCR beta sequences to specific HLA alleles. According to the authors, the approach could potentially be generalized to other disease states and immunological phenotypes. According to a later genetic analysis, donors in an Asian-associated ancestry cluster had fewer N-insertions in productive TCRs than the approximately 630-donor mean. Immune exposure information for the cohort was limited to CMV serostatus. A later analysis found that most CMV-associated TCR beta chains appeared HLA-restricted, with HLA associations seemingly driven largely by CMV exposure. An association between a missense DCLRE1C variant and V-gene and J-gene trimming of TCR beta chains was found in a later genetic analysis and replicated in an independent cohort. The study listed 150 to 200 TCR beta chains as associated with cytomegalovirus. In vitro tests confirmed that a few of the cytomegalovirus-associated TCR beta chains recognize cytomegalovirus antigens. The cohort was sequenced for TCR beta chains only, and without alpha or paired-chain data the features that could be detected were limited. A later analysis found that HLA-associated TCR beta chains were more clonally expanded and had lower generation probabilities than equally common non-associated chains. Strong co-occurrence of HLA alleles, especially DR and DQ, made assigning TCR associations to individual alleles difficult. A cluster of highly shared sequence variants was judged likely to be a technical artifact of the sequencing pipeline. In an earlier analysis of 587 of the donors, most TCR beta V segments were observed in productive rearrangements about 90% or about 30% of the time, broadly matching IMGT annotations. The classifier was reported to diagnose cytomegalovirus status with high specificity and sensitivity in both the original cohort and the validation cohort. A further reported finding was that TCR beta sequences accurately predicted the HLA-A and HLA-B alleles for most subjects in the first cohort. HLA typing was unavailable for some donors at each locus, so association tests used only the typed subset. In a later analysis, the rate of TCR association differed among HLA loci, with DRB1 alleles having the most associated TCRs and HLA-C alleles having the fewest. Linkage disequilibrium might explain the correlated functional status among segregating V segments, but an unknown experimental factor could not be ruled out. Most TCR sequences were seen in very few donors, while some public TCRs were found in many individuals. The earlier analysis of approximately 560 of the donors excluded approximately 15 rarely observed V segments, including chromosome 9 orphons, because counts were too low.

The receptor library was made with the immunoSEQ multiplex PCR assay. The multiplex PCR relied on a mix of 60 forward primers for TCR Vbeta segments and 13 reverse primers for TCR Jbeta segments. Amplification of the CDR3 region of rearranged TCR beta genes was performed with a multiplex PCR assay on genomic DNA. The amplified TCR beta libraries were sequenced on the Illumina HiSeq System as 87-base-pair reads. As for how the authors treated the data: A later analysis counted some 80 million unique TCR beta chains across the 500 to 850 repertoires, and 10 million to 11 million of these chains were shared by at least two donors. A nearest-neighbor algorithm error-corrected the raw reads and collapsed the reads into unique sequences, merging closely related sequences to remove PCR and sequencing errors. To assign V, D and J gene segments, CDR3 sequences were aligned to IMGT reference sequences. For a sequence to be retained, a match of at least six nucleotides to both a V gene segment and a J gene segment was required. Rearrangements were called productive when the CDR3 lacked stop codons and stayed in frame with V and J; all others were non-productive. Following IMGT convention, CDR3 was defined as the stretch from the second conserved V-encoded cysteine up to the conserved J-encoded phenylalanine. In an earlier analysis of more than 550 of the donors, sequences lacking an unambiguous match to a single V gene segment were excluded. An earlier analysis of almost 600 of the donors classified V segments as functional when productive rearrangements were above 56.7% and as segregating when the standard deviation between donors was above 5%. A statistical classification framework was built for diagnosing cytomegalovirus status from the catalog of TCR beta chain sequences. In a later analysis, V and J genes were assigned by comparing TCR nucleotide sequences against IMGT/GENE-DB human TR gene sequences. The TCRdist pipeline was used in a later analysis to assign CDR3 sequences and most-parsimonious VDJ recombination scenarios. In a later analysis, every TCR beta chain was defined by the combination of its CDR3 amino acid sequence and its V-gene family, and reads without a unique V-gene family were dropped. As a way to deal with suspected cross-contamination and a sequencing artifact, a later analysis dropped under 600 nucleotide sequences that were highly shared and had low generation probability. In a later analysis, a clonal expansion index was calculated for each public chain from normalized within-repertoire ranks of inferred template counts. In a later analysis, generation probabilities were computed with a VDJ recombination model fitted to out-of-frame rearrangements, and the resulting probabilities were checked against IGoR. In a later analysis, hypergeometric tests were used to score TCR-TCR, TCR-HLA and TCR-CMV co-occurrence, with a repertoire-size bias correction applied to TCR pairs. False discovery rates were estimated in a later analysis by permuting HLA or CMV assignments 20 times. A later analysis grouped co-occurring TCRs with DBSCAN, adding TCRdist sequence similarity when clustering within HLA-allele-positive subsets. Co-occurrence clustering excluded repertoires with fewer than 30,000 or more than 120,000 public chains, plus five with anomalous nucleotide sharing. In its TCRdb copy, this immuneACCESS table keeps in-frame sequences only and misses some clones. Where compared with another copy, unresolved V genes explain less than half of these, and the others have no known cause. The D gene and trimming were derived from the DNA, and the V and J assignments and clone size from that table. The sample table contains some 130,000 clones; only one count was recorded for roughly 79% of them. Approximately 2.8% of the sample is held by the ten biggest clonotypes.

The cohort was made up of 666 healthy bone marrow donors. All cohort members were sampled while nominally healthy, although unrecorded immune exposures were likely present. The donor tested CMV seronegative and was one of the 352 seronegative cohort members. Every donor gave a peripheral blood sample, and the peripheral blood mononuclear cells from that sample were used for TCR beta sequencing. The Qiagen DNeasy Blood Extraction Kit was used to extract genomic DNA from the blood cell samples. The source material was PBMCs. This receptor was identified in a boy aged 2 to 10 in good health and CMV-seronegative.

Here the CDR3 is given as CATSRVLDRGSNTEAFF. The base sequence is TGTGCCACCAGCAGAGTTCTGGACAGGGGCTCGAACACTGAAGCTTTCTTT. The chain couples TRBV15 to TRBJ1-1; 9 bases in the middle match TRBD1. Unmatched junction bases come to 7, with V trimmed by 1 base and J by 1 base. The germline V gene (reference sequence) provides CDR1 LNHNV and CDR2 YYDKDF. Taken from cysteine to phenylalanine, the CDR3 has 17 residues. CDR3 DNA is the only sequence kept; it has 51 bases, read in frame from the first base.